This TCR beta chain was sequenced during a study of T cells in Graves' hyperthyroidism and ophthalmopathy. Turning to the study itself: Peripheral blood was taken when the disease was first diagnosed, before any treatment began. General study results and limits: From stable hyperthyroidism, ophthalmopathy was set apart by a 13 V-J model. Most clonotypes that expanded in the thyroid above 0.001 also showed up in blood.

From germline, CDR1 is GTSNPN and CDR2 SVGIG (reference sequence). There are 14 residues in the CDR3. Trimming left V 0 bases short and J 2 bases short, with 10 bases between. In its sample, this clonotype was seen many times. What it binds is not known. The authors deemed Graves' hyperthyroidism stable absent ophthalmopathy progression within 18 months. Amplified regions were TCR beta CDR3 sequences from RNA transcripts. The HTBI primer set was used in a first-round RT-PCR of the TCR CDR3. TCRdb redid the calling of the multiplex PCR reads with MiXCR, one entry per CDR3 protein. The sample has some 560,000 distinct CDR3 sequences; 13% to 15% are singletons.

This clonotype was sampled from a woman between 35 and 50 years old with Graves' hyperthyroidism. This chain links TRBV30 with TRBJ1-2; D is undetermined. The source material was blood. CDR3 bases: TGTGCCTGGAGTGTCCTGGGTTTCAACTATGGCTACACCTTC. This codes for CAWSVLGFNYGYTF.